This is a list of T cell receptor beta chains from one sample in a study of cytomegalovirus exposure and HLA in healthy donors. Profiling relied on immunoSEQ multiplex PCR, and the TCRdb table lists in-frame clones only, not all of them. This table has about 160,000 clones, 80% appearing once. The sequencing sample was made of PBMCs. The receptors were sampled from a woman between 50 and 59 years old in good health and CMV-seronegative. The CDR3 runs from the conserved cysteine through the conserved F or W. D genes are given only for firm matches. Rows give clone size only sometimes, using once, few, many, or a class for an expanded clone.

>.|TRBJ1-4|TRBV28|.
CASSPPQNEKLFF
TGTGCCAGCAGTCCCCCCCAAAATGAAAAACTGTTTTTT
>.|TRBJ1-2|TRBV5-1|.
CASSLVQGYYGYTF
TGCGCCAGCAGCTTGGTTCAGGGATACTATGGCTACACCTTC
>.|TRBJ1-2|TRBV21-1|.
CAISLGGVVGYTF
TGTGCCATCAGCCTAGGGGGCGTGGTTGGCTACACCTTC
>.|TRBJ2-7|TRBV11-2|.
CASSSPGSLSYEQYF
TGTGCCAGCAGCTCCCCCGGGAGCCTCTCCTACGAGCAGTACTTC
>.|TRBJ1-4|TRBV30|.
CAWSVRRSEKLFF
TGTGCCTGGAGTGTACGGCGGAGTGAAAAACTGTTTTTT
>.|TRBJ2-5|TRBV9|TRBD2
CASSPFLVLAGSGETQYF
TGTGCCAGCAGCCCCTTTCTAGTACTAGCGGGATCAGGAGAGACCCAGTACTTC
>.|TRBJ1-2|TRBV2|TRBD1
CASRARTGDGYTF
TGTGCCAGCAGAGCCAGGACAGGGGACGGCTACACCTTC
>.|TRBJ2-1|TRBV7-7|.
CASSTASGRYNEQFF
TGTGCTAGCAGCACGGCGAGCGGCCGATACAATGAGCAGTTCTTC
>.|TRBJ1-3|TRBV11-2|.
CASSLSPGGNTIYF
TGTGCCAGCAGCTTATCCCCGGGGGGAAACACCATATATTTT
>.|TRBJ2-1|TRBV9|TRBD1
CASSVATGYNEQFF
TGTGCCAGCAGCGTGGCGACAGGGTACAATGAGCAGTTCTTC
>.|TRBJ1-5|TRBV6-6|TRBD1
CASRQRTGGDSQPQHF
TGTGCCAGCAGGCAACGGACAGGGGGTGACAGTCAGCCCCAGCATTTT
>.|TRBJ1-2|TRBV28|TRBD1
CASSRTGPRGYTF
TGTGCCAGCAGTCGGACAGGGCCAAGGGGCTACACCTTC
>.|TRBJ1-5|TRBV7-2|TRBD1
CASSTGVYSNQPQHF
TGTGCCAGCAGCACAGGGGTTTATAGCAATCAGCCCCAGCATTTT
>.|TRBJ2-3|TRBV7-9|.
CASSRWQTSTDTQYF
TGTGCCAGCAGTCGTTGGCAGACAAGCACAGATACGCAGTATTTT
>.|TRBJ2-5|TRBV28|TRBD1
CASSLGTGGVQETQYF
TGTGCCAGCAGTTTGGGGACAGGGGGCGTGCAGGAGACCCAGTACTTC
>.|TRBJ2-7|TRBV27|TRBD1
CASSHQGAYEQYF
TGTGCCAGCAGTCACCAGGGGGCCTACGAGCAGTACTTC
>once|TRBJ2-7|TRBV6-6|TRBD1
CACGVGTGVKEQYF
TGTGCCTGCGGCGTCGGGACAGGGGTGAAAGAGCAGTACTTC
>.|TRBJ2-3|TRBV6-5|TRBD2
CASNLAGGGTDTQYF
TGTGCCAGCAATTTAGCGGGAGGCGGCACAGATACGCAGTATTTT
>once|TRBJ1-2|TRBV7-2|TRBD1
CASSLEGWLAGGSGYTF
TGTGCCAGCAGCTTAGAGGGTTGGCTTGCAGGGGGTTCTGGCTACACCTTC
>.|TRBJ1-5|TRBV15|TRBD1
CATSSGTAGQPQHF
TGTGCCACCAGCAGTGGGACAGCTGGTCAGCCCCAGCATTTT
>.|TRBJ1-6|TRBV6-5|TRBD1
CASSRDSLYNSPLHF
TGTGCCAGCAGCCGGGACAGCCTCTATAATTCACCCCTCCACTTT
>.|TRBJ1-2|TRBV7-2|.
CASSFTGSRVRYTF
TGTGCCAGCAGCTTCACAGGGTCGAGGGTTCGCTACACCTTC
>.|TRBJ2-3|TRBV28|TRBD1
CASSLTGGGTDTQYF
TGTGCCAGCAGTTTGACAGGGGGGGGTACAGATACGCAGTATTTT
>.|TRBJ2-7|TRBV7-2|.
CASSLSLADPSSYEQYF
TGTGCCAGCAGCTTAAGTTTAGCGGACCCGTCAAGCTACGAGCAGTACTTC
>few|TRBJ2-7|TRBV30|.
CAWNDARYLGSYEQYF
TGTGCCTGGAATGATGCCAGGTACTTGGGTAGCTACGAGCAGTACTTC
>.|TRBJ1-6|TRBV29-1|.
CSVADRQNSPLHF
TGCAGCGTTGCCGACAGGCAGAATTCACCCCTCCACTTT
>.|TRBJ1-2|TRBV28|.
CASRGYRADGYTF
TGTGCCAGCAGGGGGTACAGGGCTGACGGCTACACCTTC
>.|TRBJ2-6|TRBV5-4|.
CASSLGLERAGANVLTF
TGTGCCAGCAGCTTGGGCCTAGAGCGGGCTGGGGCCAACGTCCTGACTTTC
>.|TRBJ1-4|TRBV4-3|.
CASSPQWEGATNEKLFF
TGCGCCAGCAGCCCTCAATGGGAGGGGGCAACTAATGAAAAACTGTTTTTT
>.|TRBJ2-2|TRBV5-1|.
CASSDSGLNTGELFF
TGCGCCAGCAGCGACTCAGGGCTCAACACCGGGGAGCTGTTTTTT
>.|TRBJ2-3|TRBV5-6|TRBD2
CASSLGLAGGTDTQYF
TGTGCCAGCAGCTTGGGACTAGCGGGAGGGACAGATACGCAGTATTTT
>.|TRBJ2-7|TRBV6-5|TRBD1
CASSGTGSYEQYF
TGTGCCAGCAGCGGGACAGGCTCCTACGAGCAGTACTTC
>.|TRBJ2-2|TRBV18|.
CASSPPQGGTGELFF
TGTGCCAGCTCACCACCCCAGGGGGGCACCGGGGAGCTGTTTTTT
>once|TRBJ1-6|TRBV28|.
CASSLMPDSPLHF
TGTGCCAGCAGTTTGATGCCGGATTCACCCCTCCACTTT
>.|TRBJ1-6|TRBV4-3|TRBD1
CASSRTGVHNSPLHF
TGCGCCAGCAGCCGGACAGGGGTTCATAATTCACCCCTCCACTTT
>.|TRBJ1-5|TRBV5-5|TRBD1
CASSTSQGGNQPQHF
TGTGCCAGCAGCACATCACAGGGGGGGAATCAGCCCCAGCATTTT
>.|TRBJ2-2|TRBV18|TRBD1
CASSPRQGNPGELFF
TGTGCCAGCTCACCGAGACAGGGGAATCCCGGGGAGCTGTTTTTT
>.|TRBJ1-4|TRBV27|TRBD1
CASRSLSTGSVEEKLFF
TGTGCCAGCAGAAGCTTATCGACAGGGAGCGTTGAGGAAAAACTGTTTTTT
>.|TRBJ1-3|TRBV7-9|TRBD1
CASSPRTGSGNTIYF
TGTGCCAGCAGCCCCAGGACAGGCTCTGGAAACACCATATATTTT
>few|TRBJ2-1|TRBV4-3|.
CASSQRPYRLNTYNEQFF
TGCGCCAGCAGCCAACGTCCCTACAGGTTAAACACCTACAATGAGCAGTTCTTC
>few|TRBJ1-4|TRBV7-9|.
CASSLGGVELFF
TGTGCCAGCAGCTTAGGAGGTGTAGAACTGTTTTTT
>.|TRBJ2-2|TRBV19|.
CASSLADRSTGELFF
TGTGCCAGTAGTTTAGCCGACAGGAGCACCGGGGAGCTGTTTTTT
>.|TRBJ1-1|TRBV25-1|.
CASSDSMFWTTNTEAFF
TGTGCCAGCAGTGATAGCATGTTTTGGACAACGAACACTGAAGCTTTCTTT
>few|TRBJ1-4|TRBV27|.
CASSLTGTNEKLFF
TGTGCCAGCAGTTTGACAGGAACTAATGAAAAACTGTTTTTT
>.|TRBJ1-5|TRBV5-6|.
CASSWNRDQPQHF
TGTGCCAGCAGCTGGAACAGGGATCAGCCCCAGCATTTT
>.|TRBJ1-5|TRBV6-5|TRBD1
CASSFDDRGNQPQHF
TGTGCCAGCAGTTTCGACGACAGGGGGAATCAGCCCCAGCATTTT
>.|TRBJ1-1|TRBV7-3|.
CASSPGGVLRTEAFF
TGTGCCAGCAGCCCGGGGGGGGTCTTAAGGACTGAAGCTTTCTTT
>.|TRBJ2-1|TRBV6-4|.
CASREGPTSYNEQFF
TGTGCCAGCAGGGAGGGCCCGACCTCCTACAATGAGCAGTTCTTC
>.|TRBJ2-5|TRBV27|TRBD2
CASSPFSGRGQETQYF
TGTGCCAGCAGTCCATTTAGCGGGAGGGGTCAAGAGACCCAGTACTTC
>.|TRBJ2-5|TRBV2|TRBD1
CASSLRRQGNQETQYF
TGTGCCAGCAGCTTACGAAGACAGGGGAACCAAGAGACCCAGTACTTC